The 32 T cell receptor beta chains listed next were all sequenced from one sample in a study of blood T cell repertoires in COVID-19. The data were produced by immunoSEQ multiplex PCR, yet TCRdb's version contains in-frame clones alone and is incomplete. The data contain 200,000 to 300,000 clones, approximately 84% of them seen just once; the ten biggest clones take up 1.5% to 2%. Input material: peripheral blood. The receptor set was obtained from an elderly woman with acute or convalescent COVID-19.

In this sample, this clone turned up once. J is TRBJ2-7 and V is TRBV4-1, with 8 bases lining up with TRBD2. Germline CDR1 reads MGHRA; CDR2 reads YSYEKL. This CDR3 region has 16 residues. V was clipped by 0 bases and J by 1 base; unmatched bases: 5. CDR3 loop: CASSQDGQRGSYEQYF. The CDR3, as DNA: TGCGCCAGCAGCCAAGACGGTCAGCGGGGGTCCTACGAGCAGTACTTC.

The V gene is TRBV28, the J gene TRBJ2-4; possible D gene TRBD2, 5 bases. In germline, CDR1 is MDHEN, CDR2 SYDVKM. Trimming pared 5 bases from V and 7 bases from J, leaving 15 bases between. The CDR3 has 14 amino acids. The CDR3 DNA reads TGTGCCAGCAGTCCGACCTTCGGCGGGAACATTCAGTACTTC. Translation: CASSPTFGGNIQYF. Filled out from reference TRBV28 and TRBJ2-4, the complete variable domain reads DVKVTQSSRYLVKRTGEKVFLECVQDMDHENMFWYRQDPGLGLRLIYFSYDVKMKEKGDIPEGYSVSREKKERFSLILESASTNQTSMYLCASSPTFGGNIQYFGAGTRLSVL.

The genes are TRBV7-8 and TRBJ2-2; the match to TRBD1 covers 12 bases. V lost 5 bases, J lost 6 bases, and 13 bases stayed unmatched. Per germline, CDR1 SGHVS and CDR2 FQNEAQ. The CDR3 loop spans 18 amino acids. For the CDR3, the DNA is TGTGCCAGCAGCGCCTCCGGGACAGGGGGCCCCCTTGCCGGGGAGCTGTTTTTT. Encoded protein: CASSASGTGGPLAGELFF.

The chain employs TRBV5-8 and TRBJ2-5, with unresolved D. CDR1 and CDR2 (germline): SGHTS, YDEGEE. Trimming shortened V by 1 base and J by 3 bases, and 10 bases separated the two germline ends. The CDR3 totals 14 residues. The chain's CDR3 is CASSLWSPKETQYF. The CDR3 region has the DNA TGTGCCAGCAGCTTGTGGAGTCCTAAAGAGACCCAGTACTTC.

The rearrangement uses TRBV27 and TRBJ2-7; the match to TRBD2 covers 12 bases. Germline trimming cut 6 bases from V and 5 bases from J; bases unmatched to any gene: 8. This CDR3 is built from 15 residues. Germline V CDR1 and CDR2: MNHEY, SMNVEV (reference sequence). CDR3 sequence: CASSKRLAGDNEQYF. The DNA of the CDR3 is TGTGCCAGCAGCAAAAGACTAGCGGGAGATAACGAGCAGTACTTC.

In DNA, the CDR3 is TGTGCCAGCAGCCCCGCGGGACAGCCCTACGAGCAGTACTTC. This gives the protein CASSPAGQPYEQYF. The chain employs TRBV7-2 and TRBJ2-7, with D perhaps matching TRBD1 (7 bases). Germline V gives CDR1 SGHTA, CDR2 FQGNSA. V was pared by 5 bases and J by 2 bases, with 13 bases between. This CDR3 comprises 14 residues.

The J gene is TRBJ2-1, the V gene TRBV7-2, with 8 bases aligning to TRBD2. Germline-derived CDR1 and CDR2 are SGHTA and FQGNSA. J was trimmed by 3 bases and V by 0 bases; bases with no gene match: 4. This CDR3 comprises 16 residues. The CDR3 nucleotides are TGTGCCAGCAGCTTAGCGCGGGCGGGGGGCTACAATGAGCAGTTCTTC. This codes for CASSLARAGGYNEQFF.

The chain couples TRBV6-5 to TRBJ2-2; tentatively, D is TRBD2 (5 bases). Trimming took off 2 bases at V and 4 bases at J, with 8 bases between the two ends. The CDR3 spans 14 residues. Looked up from germline, CDR1 is MNHEY and CDR2 is SVGAGI. The CDR3 loop is CASSYDGLTGELFF. CDR3 coding DNA: TGTGCCAGCAGTTACGACGGACTCACCGGGGAGCTGTTTTTT.

CDR3 nucleotide sequence: TGTGCCAGCTCACGACAGGGGGAACAGCCCCAGCATTTT. Amino acids: CASSRQGEQPQHF. The chain combines TRBV18 with TRBJ1-5, with 9 bases fitting TRBD1. The junction had 2 bases not matched to a gene; V was cut back by 4 bases and J by 7 bases. Germline V gene sequence: CDR1 KGHSH, CDR2 LQKENI. The CDR3 contains 13 residues.

This sequence joins TRBV15 and TRBJ2-4, with unresolved D. Deletions cut 0 bases from V and 0 bases from J, with 6 bases between. Per germline, CDR1 LNHNV and CDR2 YYDKDF (reference sequence). The CDR3 extends over 15 amino acids. The CDR3 protein is CATSRDSLAKNIQYF. The CDR3 nucleotides are TGTGCCACCAGCAGAGATAGTCTAGCCAAAAACATTCAGTACTTC.

This clone was detected only a few times. The V gene is TRBV5-4, the J gene TRBJ1-2; the match to TRBD1 covers 10 bases. After removal of 3 bases from V and 2 bases from J, the junction contained 10 bases not matched to a gene. The CDR3 length is 17 residues. The V gene's germline CDR1 is SGHNT and CDR2 YYREEE (reference sequence). CDR3 in amino acids: CASSSSLRDRGNYGYTF. The CDR3 DNA sequence: TGTGCCAGCAGCTCCTCTCTAAGGGACAGGGGAAACTATGGCTACACCTTC.

This chain uses TRBV6-2 or TRBV6-3 with TRBJ2-3; D is undetermined. The CDR3 extends over 17 amino acids. CDR1 is MNHEY, CDR2 SVGEGT, per germline. V was clipped by 6 bases and J by 1 base, with 20 bases between them. The CDR3 sequence: CASSRVGLIAGTDTQYF. The CDR3 coding sequence is TGTGCCAGCAGCCGCGTAGGTTTGATAGCCGGCACAGATACGCAGTATTTT.

This sequence joins TRBV4-3 and TRBJ1-1; D might be TRBD1 (6 bases). Germline loops: CDR1 LGHNA, CDR2 YSLEER. The CDR3 has 13 amino acids. Trimming pared 3 bases from V and 5 bases from J, leaving 10 bases between. The DNA of the CDR3 is TGCGCCAGCAGCCATTACAGGGATACTGAAGCTTTCTTT. It is translated as CASSHYRDTEAFF.

The chain is built from TRBV19 and TRBJ1-5, with 10 bases that match TRBD1. Germline V gene data show CDR1 as LNHDA and CDR2 as SQIVND (reference sequence). Trimming took 6 bases from V and 6 from J; bases not matched to a gene: 5. This CDR3 has 14 amino acids. The CDR3, as DNA: TGTGCCAGTAGCTCGCGGACAGGGGGTCAGCCCCAGCATTTT. It translates to CASSSRTGGQPQHF.

The chain has TRBV5-8 and TRBJ2-5; 8 bases are shared with TRBD1. The J segment lost 1 base and the V segment lost 5 bases, leaving 4 bases of the junction unmatched. The CDR3 is 14 amino acids. CDR1 SGHTS and CDR2 YDEGEE come from the germline V gene. The DNA for the CDR3 is TGTGCCAGCAGTCCGGACAGGGTCCAAGAGACCCAGTACTTC. Amino acid sequence: CASSPDRVQETQYF.

The chain uses TRBV28 and TRBJ2-2, with D possibly TRBD2 on 6 matching bases. CDR1 is MDHEN and CDR2 is SYDVKM in the germline V gene. Trimming cost V 7 bases and J 13 bases, with 22 bases left between them. This CDR3 has 14 residues. The CDR3 reads CASTLMGQGGRLFF. The CDR3 DNA follows: TGTGCCAGCACCCTTATGGGCCAGGGAGGAAGGCTGTTTTTT.

The rearrangement links TRBV5-1 to TRBJ1-1; 9 bases fit TRBD1. In germline, CDR1 is SGHRS, CDR2 YFSETQ. V gave up 0 bases and J gave up 1 base; unmatched junction bases: 1. The CDR3 is 15 residues long. In DNA, the CDR3 is TGCGCCAGCAGCTTGGTGGGACAGGGGAACACTGAAGCTTTCTTT. Translated, it gives CASSLVGQGNTEAFF.

The chain links TRBV18 to TRBJ1-4; TRBD1 matches at 8 bases. V dropped 3 bases and J dropped 5; count of bases not matched to a gene: 5. The CDR3 length is 15 residues. CDR1 is KGHSH, CDR2 LQKENI, per germline. In nucleotides, the CDR3 is TGTGCCAGCTCACCCTTTGGGACAGGAAATGAAAAACTGTTTTTT. The encoded protein is CASSPFGTGNEKLFF.

This rearrangement joins TRBV13 to TRBJ2-3; TRBD2 matches at 12 bases. This CDR3 contains 15 residues. The ends lost 4 bases at V and 4 bases at J; junction bases unmatched: 3. Germline lookup yields CDR1 PRHDT and CDR2 FYEKMQ (reference sequence). The CDR3, as DNA: TGTGCCAGCAGCTCCCGACTAGCGGGAGCAGATACGCAGTATTTT. It yields the protein CASSSRLAGADTQYF. Drawing the rest from reference TRBV13 and TRBJ2-3, the complete variable domain is AAGVIQSPRHLIKEKRETATLKCYPIPRHDTVYWYQQGPGQDPQFLISFYEKMQSDKGSIPDRFSAQQFSDYHSELNMSSLELGDSALYFCASSSRLAGADTQYFGPGTRLTVL.

The rearrangement joins TRBV3-1 (or the pseudogene TRBV3-2) to TRBJ2-1; TRBD2 matches at 12 bases. This CDR3 is built from 14 residues. V lost 4 bases and J lost 12; bases outside the gene matches: 7. The germline V gene encodes CDR1 LGHDT and CDR2 YNNKEL (reference sequence). CDR3 sequence reads: CASSPSSGGALQFF. The CDR3 DNA follows: TGTGCCAGCAGCCCCTCTAGCGGGGGGGCCTTGCAGTTCTTC.

The V call is TRBV19, the J call TRBJ1-1, with 8 bases identical to TRBD1. This CDR3 is 14 amino acids long. With 4 bases clipped from V and 6 bases from J, the junction kept 7 bases outside the gene matches. Germline CDR1 is LNHDA and CDR2 is SQIVND (reference sequence). As DNA, the CDR3 is TGTGCCAGTAGTACGGGACAGGACTATGCTGAAGCTTTCTTT. This translates into CASSTGQDYAEAFF.

This clone has a single count. The CDR3 DNA reads as TGTGCCAGCAGCCCAGAACAGCGGAGAACGCAGTATTTT. Encoded protein: CASSPEQRRTQYF. The chain employs TRBV6-5 and TRBJ2-3, with a possible D match to TRBD2 (5 bases). The CDR3 runs to 13 residues. CDR1 and CDR2 from the germline V gene are MNHEY and SVGAGI. Trimming shortened V by 6 bases and J by 9 bases, and 16 bases separated the two germline ends.

The chain employs TRBV30 and TRBJ2-1; TRBD1 aligns across 7 bases. CDR1 GTSNPN and CDR2 SVGIG come from the germline V gene (reference sequence). Germline trimming cut 8 bases from V and 0 bases from J; bases unmatched to any gene: 10. The CDR3 spans 15 residues. CDR3 DNA sequence: TGTGCCACCTGGTACAGGGGCCGCTCCTACAATGAGCAGTTCTTC. This translates into CATWYRGRSYNEQFF.

The chain combines TRBV4-1 with TRBJ2-1, with 9 bases identical to TRBD2. V was pared by 0 bases and J by 7 bases, with 7 bases of the junction left unmatched. There are 16 residues in the CDR3. The germline CDR1 and CDR2 sequences are MGHRA and YSYEKL. The DNA for the CDR3 is TGCGCCAGCAGCCAAGATGTCGCGGGAGGGCCAAATGAGCAGTTCTTC. As protein: CASSQDVAGGPNEQFF.

V usage is TRBV18 and J usage is TRBJ1-2, with 7 positions matching TRBD1. The trim removed 3 bases at V and 7 bases at J, leaving 20 bases unmatched. CDR1 is KGHSH, CDR2 LQKENI, per germline. The CDR3 is made up of 18 amino acids. The DNA for the CDR3 is TGTGCCAGCTCACCGACCGCGGGACAGACTACCGTTATAACTGGCTACACCTTC. Translation gives CASSPTAGQTTVITGYTF.

The chain uses TRBV18 and TRBJ1-2; tentative D call: TRBD1 (5 bases). The CDR3 runs 16 residues. Germline V gene data show CDR1 as KGHSH and CDR2 as LQKENI. Deletions cut 4 bases from V and 1 base from J, with 16 bases between. The CDR3 sequence: CASSLSVGQDNYGYTF. As DNA, the CDR3 is TGTGCCAGCTCACTGTCCGTAGGACAAGATAACTATGGCTACACCTTC. The full variable domain, completed using reference TRBV18 and TRBJ1-2, is NAGVMQNPRHLVRRRGQEARLRCSPMKGHSHVYWYRQLPEEGLKFMVYLQKENIIDESGMPKERFSAEFPKEGPSILRIQQVVRGDSAAYFCASSLSVGQDNYGYTFGSGTRLTVV.

The chain has TRBV6-6 and TRBJ2-1, with TRBD2 identical over 8 bases. The CDR3 spans 16 residues. With 1 base clipped from V and 3 bases from J, the junction kept 5 bases outside the gene matches. Germline values: CDR1 MNHNY, CDR2 SVGAGI (reference sequence). CDR3 bases: TGTGCCAGCAGTTACTGGTCGGGGGGGGTCTACAATGAGCAGTTCTTC. Protein sequence: CASSYWSGGVYNEQFF.

The chain uses TRBV7-9 and TRBJ1-1, with D unresolved. Germline lookup yields CDR1 SEHNR and CDR2 FQNEAQ (reference sequence). V was shortened by 1 base and J by 0 bases, with 12 bases between the two germline ends. CDR3 length equals 16 residues. CDR3 DNA: TGTGCCAGCAGCTTAGGTGCGGGCAATTTGAACACTGAAGCTTTCTTT. Protein product: CASSLGAGNLNTEAFF.

The chain recombines TRBV7-9 with TRBJ1-2; 12 nucleotides align to TRBD1. This CDR3 is 16 amino acids long. Trimming cost V 5 bases and J 4 bases; bases outside gene matches: 8. Germline CDR1 SEHNR, CDR2 FQNEAQ (reference sequence). The CDR3 nucleotides read TGTGCCAGCAGCACGGGACAGGGGGCTAACCGCTATGGCTACACCTTC. This encodes CASSTGQGANRYGYTF. The entire variable domain, with the rest obtained from reference TRBV7-9 and TRBJ1-2, is as follows: DTGVSQNPRHKITKRGQNVTFRCDPISEHNRLYWYRQTLGQGPEFLTYFQNEAQLEKSRLLSDRFSAERPKGSFSTLEIQRTEQGDSAMYLCASSTGQGANRYGYTFGSGTRLTVV.

This rearrangement joins TRBV5-4 to TRBJ1-6, with 7 positions matching TRBD1. With V trimmed by 1 base and J by 7 bases, 2 bases remained unmatched. Per the germline V gene, CDR1 is SGHNT and CDR2 is YYREEE (reference sequence). This CDR3 region has 14 residues. The CDR3 region is CASSLTGENSPLHF. The CDR3 DNA follows: TGTGCCAGCAGCTTGACAGGGGAAAATTCACCCCTCCACTTT.

This clone was detected once. This sequence joins TRBV5-4 and TRBJ2-5; tentatively, D is TRBD1 (5 bases). There are 14 residues in the CDR3. The ends were cut back, 0 bases at V and 2 bases at J, with 8 bases in the middle. Germline CDR1 reads SGHNT; CDR2 reads YYREEE (reference sequence). The CDR3 loop reads CASSLDRRQETQYF. The CDR3 DNA sequence: TGTGCCAGCAGCTTGGACAGGCGTCAAGAGACCCAGTACTTC.

The chain employs TRBV4-3 and TRBJ1-2; TRBD1 matches at 9 bases. The CDR3 spans 15 residues. Germline CDR1 LGHNA, CDR2 YSLEER. V was clipped by 0 bases and J by 3 bases; unmatched bases: 2. The CDR3 DNA follows: TGCGCCAGCAGCCAAGATGGGGACAGGGACTATGGCTACACCTTC. The encoded protein is CASSQDGDRDYGYTF.